A selection of T cell receptor beta chains follows, all from one sample in a study of shared clonotypes between healthy human individuals. Profiling relied on immunoSEQ multiplex PCR, and the TCRdb table lists in-frame clones only, not all of them. The profile shows 450,000 or so clones, around 77% of them singletons. The specimen was PBMCs. All receptors come from a woman aged 40 to 55 in good health. Some clones in this sample may be carry-over from other donors' samples. Both conserved end residues are part of each CDR3. Each record gives: CDR3 length, V gene, J gene, D gene, clone size, CDR3 protein, CDR3 DNA. A D gene is named only where the DNA matches it firmly. The listing skips clone size in some rows; elsewhere it reads once, few, many or a size class.

>16|TRBV7-9|TRBJ1-5|NA|NA
CASSKGPREGNQPQHF
TGTGCCAGCAGCAAAGGACCTCGAGAGGGCAATCAGCCCCAGCATTTT
>13|TRBV2|TRBJ2-7|NA|NA
CASSGVNNYEQYF
TGTGCCAGCAGTGGTGTGAATAACTACGAGCAGTACTTC
>18|TRBV4-3|TRBJ2-7|TRBD2|once
CASSQEHGTSGISYEQYF
TGCGCCAGCAGCCAAGAACATGGGACTAGCGGGATCTCCTACGAGCAGTACTTC
>17|TRBV7-9|TRBJ2-4|TRBD1|NA
CASSPLQRTGVRNIQYF
TGTGCCAGCAGCCCCTTGCAACGGACAGGGGTTAGAAACATTCAGTACTTC
>15|TRBV10-3|TRBJ1-4|NA|NA
CAISESGATNEKLFF
TGTGCCATCAGTGAGTCAGGGGCAACTAATGAAAAACTGTTTTTT
>15|TRBV27|TRBJ2-7|NA|NA
CASSGSQGTLYEQYF
TGTGCCAGCAGTGGCTCCCAGGGCACCCTCTACGAGCAGTACTTC
>14|TRBV4-1|TRBJ1-5|NA|NA
CASSRDPGNQPQHF
TGCGCCAGCAGCCGGGACCCGGGCAATCAGCCCCAGCATTTT
>14|TRBV28|TRBJ2-7|NA|once
CASRRDVVSYEQYF
TGTGCCAGCAGACGGGACGTGGTCTCCTACGAGCAGTACTTC
>14|TRBV2|TRBJ2-2|NA|NA
CASSEGTETGELFF
TGTGCCAGCAGTGAGGGGACGGAAACCGGGGAGCTGTTTTTT
>15|TRBV7-2|TRBJ2-3|TRBD2|NA
CASSVRLAGTDTQYF
TGTGCCAGCAGCGTTAGACTAGCGGGAACAGATACGCAGTATTTT
>17|TRBV7-8|TRBJ1-5|NA|NA
CASSQAWAGANNQPQHF
TGTGCCAGCAGCCAAGCTTGGGCAGGGGCTAACAATCAGCCCCAGCATTTT
>16|TRBV30|TRBJ2-7|NA|NA
CAWSVKGSHSGYEQYF
TGTGCCTGGAGTGTAAAGGGATCGCACTCTGGCTACGAGCAGTACTTC
>13|TRBV9|TRBJ2-5|NA|NA
CASSSGIRETQYF
TGTGCCAGCAGCAGTGGCATCAGGGAGACCCAGTACTTC
>16|TRBV29-1|TRBJ2-6|TRBD1|NA
CSVGQGAGSGANVLTF
TGCAGCGTCGGACAGGGGGCAGGGTCTGGGGCCAACGTCCTGACTTTC
>14|TRBV30|TRBJ2-1|TRBD2|NA
CASTRGGGYNEQFF
TGTGCCTCCACTCGGGGCGGGGGCTACAATGAGCAGTTCTTC
>15|TRBV9|TRBJ2-1|NA|NA
CASTRTRWVRNEQFF
TGTGCCAGCACCAGGACTCGCTGGGTTCGGAATGAGCAGTTCTTC
>15|TRBV2|TRBJ2-7|TRBD2|NA
CASTLSGSGPYEQYF
TGTGCCAGCACCCTTAGCGGGAGCGGGCCCTACGAGCAGTACTTC
>14|TRBV5-1|TRBJ2-1|TRBD1|NA
CASRQTGGMNEQFF
TGCGCCAGCAGACAGACAGGGGGCATGAATGAGCAGTTCTTC
>14|TRBV11-3|TRBJ1-1|TRBD1|NA
CASRPPGQVTEAFF
TGTGCCAGCAGACCACCGGGACAGGTCACTGAAGCTTTCTTT
>15|TRBV10-3|TRBJ1-3|NA|few
CAISGTTDTGNTIYF
TGTGCCATCAGTGGGACCACGGACACTGGAAACACCATATATTTT
>11|TRBV29-1|TRBJ2-7|NA|NA
CSVRTSYEQYF
TGCAGCGTTCGGACAAGTTACGAGCAGTACTTC
>17|TRBV19|TRBJ2-1|NA|NA
CASSILGLAWAYNEQFF
TGTGCCAGTAGTATTCTAGGCCTAGCGTGGGCCTACAATGAGCAGTTCTTC
>12|TRBV7-9|TRBJ2-7|NA|NA
CASSPVSYEQYF
TGTGCCAGCAGCCCGGTCTCCTACGAGCAGTACTTC
>14|TRBV5-1|TRBJ2-5|NA|once
CASSFTGQQETQYF
TGCGCCAGCAGCTTCACGGGCCAACAAGAGACCCAGTACTTC
>13|TRBV7-2|TRBJ2-1|NA|NA
CASSPNRYNEQFF
TGTGCCAGCAGCCCGAATAGATACAATGAGCAGTTCTTC
>12|TRBV29-1|TRBJ1-4|NA|NA
CSVVSRDEKLFF
TGCAGCGTTGTTTCCCGGGATGAAAAACTGTTTTTT
>16|TRBV19|TRBJ1-2|NA|NA
CASSKGPPYGGYGYTF
TGTGCCAGTAGTAAAGGGCCACCATATGGGGGCTATGGCTACACCTTC
>15|TRBV2|TRBJ2-1|TRBD2|NA
CASSPRTSGSGEQFF
TGTGCCAGCAGTCCTCGGACTAGCGGGAGCGGTGAGCAGTTCTTC
>13|TRBV7-6|TRBJ1-5|NA|NA
CASSLSDNQPQHF
TGTGCCAGCAGCTTATCGGACAATCAGCCCCAGCATTTT
>12|TRBV10-1|TRBJ2-7|TRBD1|few
CASSSGGYEQYF
TGCGCCAGCAGTTCAGGGGGCTACGAGCAGTACTTC
>14|TRBV18|TRBJ2-7|TRBD2|NA
CASSPGTSDYEQYF
TGTGCCAGCTCACCAGGGACTAGCGATTACGAGCAGTACTTC
>16|TRBV21-1|TRBJ1-5|NA|NA
CASSIPGTGGVQPQHF
TGTGCCAGCAGCATCCCCGGGACAGGGGGCGTCCAGCCCCAGCATTTT
>13|TRBV15|TRBJ1-5|NA|NA
CATSREGHQPQHF
TGTGCCACCAGCAGAGAAGGCCATCAGCCCCAGCATTTT
>13|TRBV11-2|TRBJ2-1|NA|NA
CASSTGLNNEQFF
TGTGCCAGCAGCACGGGACTCAACAATGAGCAGTTCTTC
>12|TRBV29-1|TRBJ1-2|NA|NA
CSAGTEGYGYTF
TGCAGCGCCGGGACTGAAGGGTATGGCTACACCTTC
>19|TRBV9|TRBJ2-3|NA|few
CASSAPRTSLERGTDTQYF
TGTGCCAGCAGCGCCCCCAGAACCTCACTAGAGCGAGGCACAGATACGCAGTATTTT